These 21 T cell receptor beta chains were sequenced from one sample in a study of vaccination effects on CD4 cells after COVID-19. Viral peptide pool expansion of antigen-specific CD4+ T cells preceded sequencing in the ViraFEST assay. Isolating CD4+ T cells followed approximately 11 days of culture. The antigens for these receptors are not known. TCRdb's copy holds only in-frame clones and misses some; the assay was immunoSEQ multiplex PCR. The data show some 11,000 clones, roughly 70% seen once. This specimen was CD4+ T cells from PBMCs cultured with HCoV-229E spike peptides, taken before COVID-19 vaccination. These receptors were obtained from a human donor who received a COVID-19 vaccine.

The chain links TRBV5-1 to TRBJ2-2; TRBD2 might be the D (7 bases). V gave up 7 bases and J gave up 0 bases, with 10 bases separating them. The germline V gene encodes CDR1 SGHRS and CDR2 YFSETQ. CDR3 size: 14 residues. Written as DNA, the CDR3 is TGCGCCAGCGAGGGGGGGCCGAACACCGGGGAGCTGTTTTTT. This sequence encodes CASEGGPNTGELFF.

V and J are TRBV12-3 or TRBV12-4 and TRBJ1-5; maybe TRBD1 (5 bases). Deletions cut 5 bases from V and 4 bases from J, with 9 bases between. This CDR3 is built from 13 residues. The CDR3 sequence: CASSIRQNQPQHF. As DNA, the CDR3 is TGTGCCAGCAGTATCAGACAGAATCAGCCCCAGCATTTT.

V gene TRBV30 combines with J gene TRBJ1-2; maybe TRBD1 (5 bases). Germline CDR1 is GTSNPN and CDR2 is SVGIG (reference sequence). The length of the CDR3 is 12 residues. The V end was cut by 1 base, the J end by 11 bases, with 14 bases between. The DNA of the CDR3 is TGTGCCTGGAGTGCCCCGCCGGGGGGATACACCTTC. It encodes CAWSAPPGGYTF.

The chain couples TRBV19 to TRBJ1-5; tentative D call: TRBD1 (5 bases). V was trimmed by 5 bases and J by 3 bases, leaving 17 bases between them. Per the germline V gene, CDR1 is LNHDA and CDR2 is SQIVND (reference sequence). The CDR3 is 16 amino acids. The CDR3 protein is CASSSKAAGINQPQHF. CDR3 bases: TGTGCCAGTAGTTCGAAAGCGGCAGGGATCAATCAGCCCCAGCATTTT.

The V and J genes are TRBV12-3 or TRBV12-4 and TRBJ2-3; no reliable D call. The length of the CDR3 is 12 residues. The V end lost 6 bases, the J end lost 6 bases, and 10 bases lay between the germline ends. The CDR3 reads CASRASRDTQYF. In DNA, the CDR3 is TGTGCCAGCAGGGCTAGTAGGGATACGCAGTATTTT.

CDR3 sequence: CASRGGGSRGYTF. CDR3 in DNA: TGTGCCAGCAGGGGAGGGGGGAGTCGGGGCTACACCTTC. The chain uses TRBV28 and TRBJ1-2, with a weak D call TRBD1 (6 bases). V was trimmed by 6 bases and J by 8 bases, leaving 16 bases between them. CDR3 length equals 13 residues. Germline CDR1 reads MDHEN; CDR2 reads SYDVKM.

This clone was seen a single time. V gene TRBV7-8 combines with J gene TRBJ2-1; D gene uncertain. The CDR3 is made up of 14 amino acids. Germline CDR1 and CDR2: SGHVS and FQNEAQ. Trimming left V 2 bases short and J 2 bases short, with 7 bases between. The CDR3, as DNA: TGTGCCAGCAGCTTAACTGAGGCCTACAATGAGCAGTTCTTC. This gives the protein CASSLTEAYNEQFF.

V usage is TRBV20-1 and J usage is TRBJ1-1; D is uncertain. The CDR3 totals 11 residues. Per the germline V gene, CDR1 is DFQATT and CDR2 is SNEGSKA (reference sequence). CDR3 DNA: TGCAGAATTTCAGCCGGGATTGAAGCTTTCTTT. Translation: CRISAGIEAFF.

The chain is built from TRBV6-4 and TRBJ1-2; D might be TRBD1 (6 bases). Trimming took 0 bases from V and 3 from J, leaving 20 bases between them. Looked up from germline, CDR1 is MRHNA and CDR2 is SNTAGT. CDR3 size: 18 residues. CDR3 bases: TGTGCCAGCAGTGACTCCGGCCACACAGGGAAGCGGGACTATGGCTACACCTTC. Translation gives CASSDSGHTGKRDYGYTF.

The gene calls are TRBV14 and TRBJ1-2; D remains unclear. Germline CDR1 reads SGHDN; CDR2 reads FVKESK. The CDR3 consists of 13 residues. The germline V and J ends were trimmed by 4 bases and 2 bases, with 8 bases remaining between them. DNA for the CDR3: TGTGCCAGCAGCCGAGGGCAGAACTATGGCTACACCTTC. Its protein is CASSRGQNYGYTF.

The CDR3 bases are TGTGCCAGTACTAGCCGGGAAGGTACCGGGGAGCTGTTTTTT. It specifies CASTSREGTGELFF. V usage is TRBV19 and J usage is TRBJ2-2; a possible D gene is TRBD2 (5 bases). Deletions cut 7 bases from V and 5 bases from J, with 14 bases between. This CDR3 comprises 14 residues. Germline CDR1 is LNHDA and CDR2 is SQIVND (reference sequence). The whole variable domain, filled in from reference TRBV19 and TRBJ2-2, reads DGGITQSPKYLFRKEGQNVTLSCEQNLNHDAMYWYRQDPGQGLRLIYYSQIVNDFQKGDIAEGYSVSREKKESFPLTVTSAQKNPTAFYLCASTSREGTGELFFGEGSRLTVL.

This chain joins TRBV29-1 and TRBJ2-7; D possibly corresponds to TRBD2 (6 bases). The V and J ends lost 6 bases and 0 bases respectively, with 15 bases between them. The CDR3 contains 14 residues. Germline loops: CDR1 SQVTM, CDR2 ANQGSEA. The CDR3 protein is CSVAGLRSSYEQYF. The CDR3 DNA is TGCAGCGTGGCGGGGCTTAGGAGCTCCTACGAGCAGTACTTC.

V gene TRBV6-1 combines with J gene TRBJ1-5, with D possibly being TRBD1 (5 bases). The CDR3 sequence is 15 residues long. Germline V gives CDR1 MNHNS, CDR2 SASEGT. V was clipped by 1 base and J by 3 bases, with 10 bases between them. The CDR3 DNA is TGTGCCAGCAGTGAAGGGGACGGACTCAATCAGCCCCAGCATTTT. This codes for CASSEGDGLNQPQHF.

The chain combines TRBV6-4 with TRBJ2-1; the match to TRBD2 covers 15 bases. From germline, CDR1 is MRHNA and CDR2 SNTAGT. The CDR3 spans 17 residues. The ends lost 4 bases at V and 1 base at J; junction bases unmatched: 2. The CDR3 bases are TGTGCCAGCAGTGGGACTAGCGGGAGGGGGTCCTACAATGAGCAGTTCTTC. It translates to CASSGTSGRGSYNEQFF.

This clone was found once. The chain combines TRBV27 with TRBJ2-3; TRBD1 is a possible D gene (6 bases). The CDR3 consists of 14 residues. Germline assignment: CDR1 MNHEY and CDR2 SMNVEV (reference sequence). The ends were cut back, 5 bases at V and 2 bases at J, with 11 bases in the middle. Here the CDR3 reads CASSQDSFTDTQYF. The CDR3 DNA follows: TGTGCCAGCAGTCAGGACAGCTTCACAGATACGCAGTATTTT.

The rearrangement uses TRBV10-3 and TRBJ2-7; D remains unclear. The CDR3 is made up of 14 amino acids. Looked up from germline, CDR1 is ENHRY and CDR2 is SYGVKD. V lost 7 bases and J lost 3, with 16 bases in between. The CDR3 DNA sequence: TGTGCCATCACCCGGGCCTTAAACTTCTACGAGCAGTACTTC. Encoded protein: CAITRALNFYEQYF.

The chain has TRBV30 and TRBJ1-4, with TRBD1 as a possible D gene (5 bases). The ends were cut back, 5 bases at V and 8 bases at J, with 12 bases in the middle. Germline V gives CDR1 GTSNPN, CDR2 SVGIG (reference sequence). The CDR3 is 12 amino acids. The CDR3 sequence is CAWGEEGEKLFF. As DNA, the CDR3 is TGTGCCTGGGGTGAGGAGGGGGAAAAACTGTTTTTT.

The chain is built from TRBV19 and TRBJ1-5; D is unclear. V lost 4 bases, J lost 0 bases, and 10 bases lay in between. The CDR3 length is 15 residues. Germline loops: CDR1 LNHDA, CDR2 SQIVND (reference sequence). Here the CDR3 DNA reads TGTGCCAGTAGTAGCCTCCAGACTAGCAATCAGCCCCAGCATTTT. Its protein is CASSSLQTSNQPQHF.

This clone was seen only a few times. The chain has TRBV28 and TRBJ2-2; the match to TRBD2 covers 14 bases. Germline CDR1 MDHEN, CDR2 SYDVKM. CDR3 size: 17 residues. The ends lost 3 bases at V and 6 bases at J; junction bases unmatched: 6. The CDR3 bases are TGTGCCAGCAGTTTTCCGGGACTAGCGGGAGAAGCCGGGGAGCTGTTTTTT. The encoded protein is CASSFPGLAGEAGELFF.

The sample holds a few counts of this clone. This sequence joins TRBV12-3 or TRBV12-4 and TRBJ1-1; D unclear. V was shortened by 0 bases and J by 4 bases, with 6 bases between the two germline ends. The CDR3 contains 13 residues. In nucleotides, the CDR3 is TGTGCCAGCAGTTTAGCGGGTGGCACTGAAGCTTTCTTT. Encoded protein: CASSLAGGTEAFF.

The rearrangement uses TRBV6-5 and TRBJ1-5; 8 nucleotides line up with TRBD1. After removal of 5 bases from V and 2 bases from J, the junction contained 5 bases not matched to a gene. Per germline, CDR1 MNHEY and CDR2 SVGAGI. This CDR3 spans 15 amino acids. The CDR3 protein is CASSLIQGGNQPQHF. CDR3 sequence (DNA): TGTGCCAGCAGTCTGATACAGGGGGGCAATCAGCCCCAGCATTTT.